The rows below give T cell receptor beta chains drawn from one sample of a study of OX40 agonist ivuxolimab in advanced cancers. Sequencing used immunoSEQ multiplex PCR; TCRdb keeps in-frame clones, though not all of them. The table includes about 72,000 clones, around 87% detected once. Sequenced material: CD4+ or CD8+ T cells sorted from blood, taken in a trial of the OX40 agonist ivuxolimab. All receptors come from an adult with an advanced solid tumor such as melanoma, head and neck, liver or kidney cancer. CDR3s include the opening cysteine and the closing phenylalanine or tryptophan. A D gene is named only where the DNA matches it firmly. Size is stated for part of the rows, as once, few or many counts, or as a class when the clone is expanded.

CDR3aa: CASSRTLASGRSTGKLFF; CDR3nt: TGTGCCAGCAGCCGCACTTTGGCTAGCGGGAGAAGCACCGGGAAGCTGTTTTTT; abundance: -; j_gene: TRBJ2-2; v_gene: TRBV11-3; d_gene: TRBD2
CDR3aa: CASSVSGQPQHF; CDR3nt: TGTGCCAGCAGTGTAAGCGGTCAGCCCCAGCATTTT; abundance: once; j_gene: TRBJ1-5; v_gene: TRBV6-1; d_gene: -
CDR3aa: CASVTGFTEAFF; CDR3nt: TGTGCCAGCGTAACAGGGTTCACTGAAGCTTTCTTT; abundance: -; j_gene: TRBJ1-1; v_gene: TRBV19; d_gene: -
CDR3aa: CASRGTPKETQYF; CDR3nt: TGTGCCAGCAGGGGGACACCAAAAGAGACCCAGTACTTC; abundance: -; j_gene: TRBJ2-5; v_gene: TRBV2; d_gene: -
CDR3aa: CASSLVVGQGHYGYTF; CDR3nt: TGTGCCAGCAGCTTAGTGGTGGGACAGGGGCACTATGGCTACACCTTC; abundance: once; j_gene: TRBJ1-2; v_gene: TRBV11-3; d_gene: TRBD1
CDR3aa: CASSPGATYEQYF; CDR3nt: TGTGCCAGCAGCCCCGGGGCGACCTACGAGCAGTACTTC; abundance: few; j_gene: TRBJ2-7; v_gene: TRBV7-3; d_gene: -
CDR3aa: CASSRPPSSYNSPLHF; CDR3nt: TGTGCCAGCAGTCGTCCCCCCAGCTCCTATAATTCACCCCTCCACTTT; abundance: -; j_gene: TRBJ1-6; v_gene: TRBV28; d_gene: -
CDR3aa: CASSQERGHGNTIYF; CDR3nt: TGCGCCAGCAGCCAAGAAAGGGGGCACGGAAACACCATATATTTT; abundance: -; j_gene: TRBJ1-3; v_gene: TRBV4-1; d_gene: TRBD1
CDR3aa: CASSPRAGGQETQYF; CDR3nt: TGTGCCAGCAGCCCGCGGGCGGGGGGTCAAGAGACCCAGTACTTC; abundance: -; j_gene: TRBJ2-5; v_gene: TRBV7-2; d_gene: TRBD2
CDR3aa: CASSYHTAGYTF; CDR3nt: TGTGCCAGCAGCTACCACACGGCTGGCTACACCTTC; abundance: -; j_gene: TRBJ1-2; v_gene: TRBV7-9; d_gene: -
CDR3aa: CAARGRTVKTEAFF; CDR3nt: TGTGCCGCGAGGGGGAGGACTGTGAAGACTGAAGCTTTCTTT; abundance: few; j_gene: TRBJ1-1; v_gene: TRBV19; d_gene: -
CDR3aa: CASRRSGSFGETQYF; CDR3nt: TGTGCCAGCCGGAGATCGGGTTCGTTCGGAGAGACCCAGTACTTC; abundance: -; j_gene: TRBJ2-5; v_gene: TRBV2; d_gene: -
CDR3aa: CASSDPGPYEQYF; CDR3nt: TGTGCCAGCAGTGATCCGGGCCCCTACGAGCAGTACTTC; abundance: -; j_gene: TRBJ2-7; v_gene: TRBV2; d_gene: -
CDR3aa: CASSVRDRSTEAFF; CDR3nt: TGTGCCAGCAGCGTACGGGACAGGTCCACTGAAGCTTTCTTT; abundance: few; j_gene: TRBJ1-1; v_gene: TRBV9; d_gene: TRBD1
CDR3aa: CASSLGSLGERTDTQYF; CDR3nt: TGTGCCAGCAGCTTGGGATCTCTGGGGGAGAGAACAGATACGCAGTATTTT; abundance: -; j_gene: TRBJ2-3; v_gene: TRBV5-4; d_gene: -
CDR3aa: CASSLGVGTGELFF; CDR3nt: TGTGCCAGCAGCTTGGGGGTGGGCACCGGGGAGCTGTTTTTT; abundance: -; j_gene: TRBJ2-2; v_gene: TRBV11-2; d_gene: -